These T cell receptor beta chains were read from a single sample in a study of T cell responses to AZD1222 COVID-19 vaccine. Using immunoSEQ multiplex PCR, the repertoire was profiled, and TCRdb retains in-frame clones only, with some absent. In the table there are some 110,000 clones, 88% of which are singletons. The material sequenced was peripheral blood, taken on day 0 of AZD1222 vaccination. The receptors were gathered from an adult in good health. The CDR3 runs from the conserved cysteine through the conserved F or W. A D gene is named only where the DNA matches it firmly. The size of a clone is reported for some rows only, either as once, few or many, or as a class for expanded clones.

v_gene: TRBV11-2; abundance: -; j_gene: TRBJ2-1; d_gene: TRBD2; CDR3aa: CASSSILAGGRNEQFF; CDR3nt: TGTGCCAGCAGCTCGATTTTGGCGGGGGGGAGGAATGAGCAGTTCTTC
v_gene: TRBV9; abundance: -; j_gene: TRBJ2-3; d_gene: -; CDR3aa: CASSGEFPDTQYF; CDR3nt: TGTGCCAGCAGCGGGGAGTTCCCAGATACGCAGTATTTT
v_gene: TRBV10-1; abundance: -; j_gene: TRBJ2-3; d_gene: TRBD2; CDR3aa: CASSDSGRATDTQYF; CDR3nt: TGCGCCAGCAGCGATAGCGGGAGGGCCACAGATACGCAGTATTTT
v_gene: TRBV7-9; abundance: -; j_gene: TRBJ1-1; d_gene: -; CDR3aa: CASSPMGVGGTEAFF; CDR3nt: TGTGCCAGCAGCCCAATGGGGGTCGGGGGCACTGAAGCTTTCTTT
v_gene: TRBV7-3; abundance: -; j_gene: TRBJ2-3; d_gene: -; CDR3aa: CASSYSGGGSTDTQYF; CDR3nt: TGTGCCAGCAGCTACTCGGGAGGGGGCAGCACAGATACGCAGTATTTT
v_gene: TRBV18; abundance: once; j_gene: TRBJ2-7; d_gene: TRBD2; CDR3aa: CASSPPGTSGMKRLYF; CDR3nt: TGTGCCAGCTCACCACCGGGGACTAGCGGGATGAAGCGACTGTACTTC
v_gene: TRBV11-3; abundance: -; j_gene: TRBJ2-1; d_gene: -; CDR3aa: CASSLGMGFVEQFF; CDR3nt: TGTGCCAGCAGCTTAGGAATGGGGTTCGTGGAGCAGTTCTTC
v_gene: TRBV6-2/TRBV6-3; abundance: -; j_gene: TRBJ2-3; d_gene: TRBD2; CDR3aa: CASSYAGGPSTDTQYF; CDR3nt: TGTGCCAGCAGTTACGCGGGGGGCCCTAGCACAGATACGCAGTATTTT
v_gene: TRBV6-5; abundance: -; j_gene: TRBJ1-6; d_gene: TRBD1; CDR3aa: CASSLDRAGSPLHF; CDR3nt: TGTGCCAGCAGTTTGGACAGGGCCGGGTCACCCCTCCACTTT
v_gene: TRBV6-5; abundance: -; j_gene: TRBJ2-4; d_gene: -; CDR3aa: CASRGHLNKNIQYF; CDR3nt: TGTGCCAGCAGGGGACATCTTAATAAAAACATTCAGTACTTC
v_gene: TRBV11-2; abundance: few; j_gene: TRBJ1-1; d_gene: -; CDR3aa: CASSLFLGGRAFF; CDR3nt: TGTGCCAGCAGCTTATTTTTGGGGGGACGCGCTTTCTTT
v_gene: TRBV29-1; abundance: once; j_gene: TRBJ1-2; d_gene: TRBD1; CDR3aa: CSVEGQGYYGYTF; CDR3nt: TGCAGCGTTGAGGGACAGGGGTACTATGGCTACACCTTC
v_gene: TRBV5-1; abundance: -; j_gene: TRBJ2-3; d_gene: TRBD2; CDR3aa: CASSLQTSGGRLDTQYF; CDR3nt: TGCGCCAGCAGCTTACAGACTAGCGGGGGAAGGTTGGATACGCAGTATTTT
v_gene: TRBV29-1; abundance: -; j_gene: TRBJ2-1; d_gene: -; CDR3aa: CSVGRDNEQFF; CDR3nt: TGCAGCGTTGGCAGGGACAATGAGCAGTTCTTC
v_gene: TRBV5-1; abundance: -; j_gene: TRBJ2-7; d_gene: TRBD2; CDR3aa: CASSLGTSSYEQYF; CDR3nt: TGCGCCAGCAGCTTGGGGACTAGCTCCTACGAGCAGTACTTC
v_gene: TRBV6-2/TRBV6-3; abundance: -; j_gene: TRBJ1-2; d_gene: -; CDR3aa: CASSYPNEVGYTF; CDR3nt: TGTGCCAGCAGTTACCCGAACGAGGTCGGCTACACCTTC
v_gene: TRBV28; abundance: -; j_gene: TRBJ1-5; d_gene: -; CDR3aa: CASSFSHGNQPQHF; CDR3nt: TGTGCCAGCAGTTTTTCCCACGGCAATCAGCCCCAGCATTTT
v_gene: TRBV11-2; abundance: -; j_gene: TRBJ2-3; d_gene: -; CDR3aa: CASSLRSYLDTTDTQYF; CDR3nt: TGTGCCAGCAGCTTACGTTCGTATCTAGACACCACAGATACGCAGTATTTT
v_gene: TRBV6-2/TRBV6-3; abundance: -; j_gene: TRBJ2-2; d_gene: TRBD1; CDR3aa: CASSYGYGTGVTGELFF; CDR3nt: TGTGCCAGCAGTTACGGTTACGGGACAGGGGTTACCGGGGAGCTGTTTTTT
v_gene: TRBV5-1; abundance: -; j_gene: TRBJ1-1; d_gene: TRBD1; CDR3aa: CASSSYRGGNTEAFF; CDR3nt: TGCGCCAGCAGCTCTTACAGGGGCGGGAACACTGAAGCTTTCTTT
v_gene: TRBV18; abundance: -; j_gene: TRBJ2-7; d_gene: TRBD1; CDR3aa: CASSPGSGTADYEQYF; CDR3nt: TGTGCCAGCTCACCAGGCTCCGGGACAGCAGATTACGAGCAGTACTTC
v_gene: TRBV7-3; abundance: -; j_gene: TRBJ2-1; d_gene: -; CDR3aa: CASSLLGTEAYNEQFF; CDR3nt: TGTGCCAGCAGCTTATTAGGGACGGAAGCCTACAATGAGCAGTTCTTC
v_gene: TRBV6-5; abundance: -; j_gene: TRBJ1-5; d_gene: -; CDR3aa: CASSWNGNQPQHF; CDR3nt: TGTGCCAGCAGTTGGAACGGCAATCAGCCCCAGCATTTT
v_gene: TRBV6-2/TRBV6-3; abundance: -; j_gene: TRBJ1-5; d_gene: TRBD1; CDR3aa: CASSYAARRGQIRAYNQPQHF; CDR3nt: TGTGCCAGCAGTTACGCAGCCCGCAGGGGGCAGATAAGAGCCTACAATCAGCCCCAGCATTTT
v_gene: TRBV2; abundance: -; j_gene: TRBJ2-3; d_gene: TRBD1; CDR3aa: CASRNGPTGASTQYF; CDR3nt: TGTGCCAGCAGGAACGGGCCTACAGGGGCGAGTACGCAGTATTTT
v_gene: TRBV9; abundance: few; j_gene: TRBJ2-5; d_gene: TRBD1; CDR3aa: CASSVRQGGTQYF; CDR3nt: TGTGCCAGCAGCGTCCGACAGGGCGGGACCCAGTACTTC
v_gene: TRBV29-1; abundance: -; j_gene: TRBJ1-4; d_gene: -; CDR3aa: CSVWGDEKLFF; CDR3nt: TGCAGCGTTTGGGGAGATGAAAAACTGTTTTTT
v_gene: TRBV6-6; abundance: -; j_gene: TRBJ2-7; d_gene: TRBD1; CDR3aa: CASSYSGQGSHF; CDR3nt: TGTGCCAGCAGTTACTCGGGACAGGGTTCTCACTTC
v_gene: TRBV28; abundance: once; j_gene: TRBJ1-3; d_gene: -; CDR3aa: CASSMISWSSGNTIYF; CDR3nt: TGTGCCAGCAGTATGATAAGTTGGAGCTCTGGAAACACCATATATTTT